Listed below are T cell receptor beta chains from one sample, sequenced in a study of response to subunit inactivated influenza vaccine. TCRdb analysed the RT-PCR reads with MiXCR anew, one entry per CDR3 protein. The data hold hundreds of thousands of distinct CDR3 sequences, with about 11% observed a single time. This sample was also put to use in a study of T cells expressing NK-cell markers.

The sequenced sample was PBMCs from blood, obtained on the day of vaccination. The receptors derive from a man in his fifties or sixties who received an inactivated influenza vaccine. The CDR3 runs from the conserved cysteine through the conserved F or W. A D gene is named only where the DNA matches it firmly. Only some rows state a clone size, as once, few, many or a class for expanded clones.

j_call d_call v_call clone_size cdr3_nt cdr3_aa
TRBJ2-2 TRBD2 TRBV12-3/TRBV12-4 many TGTGCCAGCAGTCCACGTTATTACGGCGGGGGGGTCGACGGGGAGCTGTTTTTT CASSPRYYGGGVDGELFF
TRBJ1-1 - TRBV12-3/TRBV12-4 few TGTGCCAGCAGTTTCCAGATGAACACTGAAGCTTTCTTT CASSFQMNTEAFF
TRBJ2-7 TRBD1 TRBV29-1 - TGCAGCGTTGAACCAGGGGGCACGTACGAGCAGTACTTC CSVEPGGTYEQYF
TRBJ2-7 TRBD1 TRBV18 - TGTGCCAGCTCAACGTCACAGGGGGCTGGTTTTTACGAGCAGTACTTC CASSTSQGAGFYEQYF
TRBJ2-3 - TRBV20-1 few TGCAGTGCTAGTTGGACCACAGATACGCAGTATTTT CSASWTTDTQYF
TRBJ2-3 TRBD2 TRBV2 few TGTGCCAGCAGTGTGGGTAGCGGGGCTAGCACAGATACGCAGTATTTT CASSVGSGASTDTQYF
TRBJ2-7 TRBD2 TRBV9 - TGTGCCAGCACAGCACCCACGTCCGGGACTAGCGGGACCTACGAGCAGTACTTC CASTAPTSGTSGTYEQYF
TRBJ2-5 - TRBV9 many TGTGCCAGCAGCGTCTGGGCGGGGGCCCAGTTGGGGGAGACCCAGTACTTC CASSVWAGAQLGETQYF
TRBJ1-1 - TRBV6-1 - TGTGCCAGCAGGGTGGGGGGCGCGACTGAAGCTTTCTTT CASRVGGATEAFF
TRBJ2-7 TRBD1 TRBV27 many TGTGCCAGCAGTTTATCCGGGACAGGGTTATACGAGCAGTACTTC CASSLSGTGLYEQYF
TRBJ2-5 TRBD1 TRBV20-1 few TGCAGTGCTAGGGGGAACCGGGACAGGGACCAAGAGACCCAGTACTTC CSARGNRDRDQETQYF
TRBJ2-1 - TRBV5-1 - TGCGCCAGCAGCTTGGGGGACCGCTCCTACAATGAGCAGTTCTTC CASSLGDRSYNEQFF
TRBJ2-2 - TRBV30 - TGTGCCTGGAGGCCGTCCGGGGTCACCGGGGAGCTGTTTTTT CAWRPSGVTGELFF
TRBJ2-5 - TRBV18 - TGTGCCAGCTCAGAGGGTTACCAAGAGACCCAGTACTTC CASSEGYQETQYF
TRBJ2-1 TRBD2 TRBV29-1 many TGCAGCGTTGAAGATACGAGCGGGAGAGCTGAGCAGTTCTTC CSVEDTSGRAEQFF
TRBJ1-2 TRBD1 TRBV12-3/TRBV12-4 few TGTGCCAGCAGCCCGGGACAGGGAAGCTACACCTTC CASSPGQGSYTF
TRBJ2-1 - TRBV7-8 few TGTGCCAGCAGCCACTACCAGGACAGCCGGGGATTTAATGAGCAGTTCTTC CASSHYQDSRGFNEQFF
TRBJ2-1 - TRBV28 few TGTGCCAGCAGTCCCCCTAGGCGGGCGAACTCCTACAATGAGCAGTTCTTC CASSPPRRANSYNEQFF
TRBJ1-3 - TRBV5-6 few TGTGCCAGCAGTTCGGGACCGACGGCCTCTGGAAACACCATATATTTT CASSSGPTASGNTIYF
TRBJ2-6 TRBD1 TRBV27 - TGTGCCAGCGGCCAGACAGGGTGGAATGGGGCCAACGTCCTGACTTTC CASGQTGWNGANVLTF
TRBJ2-5 - TRBV5-1 - TGCGCCAGCAGCTTGACCACCTGGGACATCCAGACCCAGTACTTC CASSLTTWDIQTQYF
TRBJ1-6 - TRBV30 once TGTGCCTGGAATGAAGGGGGTTTGCGTAATTCACCCCTCCACTTT CAWNEGGLRNSPLHF
TRBJ1-1 - TRBV6-4 - TGTGCCAGCAGTGACAGTTTTTTGCCCCCGAACACTGAAGCTTTCTTT CASSDSFLPPNTEAFF
TRBJ2-3 TRBD2 TRBV20-1 few TGCAGTGCTTCGGGACTAGCGGGAGATCTGTATACGCAGTATTTT CSASGLAGDLYTQYF
TRBJ2-7 - TRBV28 - TGTGCCAGCAGTCCATACCCCTCTCGCGAGCAGTACTTC CASSPYPSREQYF
TRBJ2-2 TRBD1 TRBV7-2 few TGTGCCAGCAGACCTTTCGGGACAGGGGGCACCGGGGAGCTGTTTTTT CASRPFGTGGTGELFF
TRBJ2-3 TRBD1 TRBV7-9 few TGTGCCAGCAGGCCAACAGGGGGCAGGACAGATACGCAGTATTTT CASRPTGGRTDTQYF
TRBJ2-1 TRBD2 TRBV20-1 - TGCAGTGCTAGACGGACTGGCGGGGGTTCCTCCTACAATGAGCAGTTCTTC CSARRTGGGSSYNEQFF
TRBJ1-2 - TRBV5-8 many TGTGCCAGCAGCCGCCCGGGGCTAGCGTATGGCTACACCTTC CASSRPGLAYGYTF
TRBJ1-1 TRBD1 TRBV25-1 many TGTGCCAGCAGTGATAATTGGGGGACAGGAAAGAACACTGAAGCTTTCTTT CASSDNWGTGKNTEAFF
TRBJ2-7 TRBD2 TRBV3-1 - TGTGCCAGCAGCCCAATACTAGCGGGGGGCCTCGAGCAGTACTTC CASSPILAGGLEQYF